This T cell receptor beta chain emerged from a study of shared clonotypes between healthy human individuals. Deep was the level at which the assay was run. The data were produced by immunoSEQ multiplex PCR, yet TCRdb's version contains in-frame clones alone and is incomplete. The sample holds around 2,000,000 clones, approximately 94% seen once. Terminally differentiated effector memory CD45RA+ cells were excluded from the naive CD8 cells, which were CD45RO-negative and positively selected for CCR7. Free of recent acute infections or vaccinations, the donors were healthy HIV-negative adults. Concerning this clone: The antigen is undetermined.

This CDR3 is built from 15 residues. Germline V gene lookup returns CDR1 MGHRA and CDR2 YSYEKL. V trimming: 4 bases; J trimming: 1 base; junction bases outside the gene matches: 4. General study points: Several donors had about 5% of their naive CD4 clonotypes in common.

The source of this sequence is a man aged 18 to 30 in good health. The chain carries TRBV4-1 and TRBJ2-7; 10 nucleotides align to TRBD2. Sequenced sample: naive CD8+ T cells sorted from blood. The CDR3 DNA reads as TGCGCCAGCAGCCCTGATAGCGGGGGGTCCTACGAGCAGTACTTC. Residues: CASSPDSGGSYEQYF.